A single sample is the source of the 22 T cell receptor beta chains below, sequenced in a study of OX40 agonist ivuxolimab in advanced cancers. The table came from immunoSEQ multiplex PCR; TCRdb's copy has only in-frame clones and leaves some out. The sample carries 15,000 to 20,000 clones, more than 65% recorded once. Sequencing used CD4+ or CD8+ T cells sorted from blood, obtained in a trial of the OX40 agonist ivuxolimab. These receptors were taken from an adult with an advanced solid tumor such as melanoma, head and neck, liver or kidney cancer.

This sequence joins TRBV11-2 and TRBJ2-1, with D perhaps matching TRBD2 (6 bases). The germline V gene encodes CDR1 SGHAT and CDR2 FQNNGV. Trimming stripped 5 bases from V and 12 bases from J, with 14 bases between. There are 12 residues in the CDR3. In nucleotides, the CDR3 is TGTGCCAGCAGCGAAGACCGGGACTTGCAGTTCTTC. Its translation is CASSEDRDLQFF.

This clone was seen more than once but under ten times. The chain combines TRBV19 with TRBJ2-6; D is unclear. The CDR3 is made up of 16 amino acids. CDR1 is LNHDA, CDR2 SQIVND, per germline (reference sequence). The V gene lost 6 bases and the J gene lost 0 bases, with 12 bases spanning the gap. Written as DNA, the CDR3 is TGTGCCAGTAGCCGCCTACTGATCTCTGGGGCCAACGTCCTGACTTTC. It translates to CASSRLLISGANVLTF.

V gene TRBV27 combines with J gene TRBJ2-7; 8 bases are a match to TRBD1. Trimming removed 5 bases from V and 2 bases from J; junction bases left unmatched: 5. This CDR3 region has 14 residues. Germline lookup yields CDR1 MNHEY and CDR2 SMNVEV (reference sequence). CDR3 sequence (DNA): TGTGCCAGCAGTCTACGACAGGGGACCTACGAGCAGTACTTC. Its translation: CASSLRQGTYEQYF.

This chain joins TRBV11-1 and TRBJ2-2, with 7 positions matching TRBD1. From germline, CDR1 is SGHAT and CDR2 FQDESV (reference sequence). The CDR3 extends over 15 amino acids. Trimming at V came to 5 bases and at J to 7 bases, leaving 10 bases not matched to a gene. In nucleotides, the CDR3 is TGTGCCAGCAGCGAACAGGGGCGGATGGGCGGGGAGCTGTTTTTT. Residues: CASSEQGRMGGELFF.

The DNA for the CDR3 is TGTGCCTGGAGAACCAGAACCGGGACAGGGATTCCTTACAATGAGCAGTTCTTC. Translated, it gives CAWRTRTGTGIPYNEQFF. The chain joins TRBV30 to TRBJ2-1; 9 nucleotides agree with TRBD1. V shed 3 bases, J shed 4 bases, and the junction held 16 bases outside the gene matches. CDR1 is GTSNPN, CDR2 SVGIG, per germline (reference sequence). The CDR3 runs 18 residues.

This clone was seen more than once but under ten times. The rearrangement links TRBV10-3 to TRBJ2-7; TRBD1 agrees at 10 bases. J was trimmed by 2 bases and V by 6 bases; bases with no gene match: 7. Looked up from germline, CDR1 is ENHRY and CDR2 is SYGVKD. The CDR3 is made up of 15 amino acids. The CDR3 DNA follows: TGTGCCATCAGCAGCCCGGGACAGGGGACCTACGAGCAGTACTTC. Amino acid sequence: CAISSPGQGTYEQYF.

The chain joins TRBV21-1 to TRBJ2-3; the tabulated D call, TRBD2, remains unverified against the DNA. TRBV21-1 is an annotated pseudogene. This CDR3 contains 17 residues. Here the CDR3 reads CASSKGVNGKRDDTQYF. The CDR3 DNA reads TGTGCCAGCAGCAAAGGGGTAAATGGCAAGCGGGACGATACGCAGTATTTT.

The chain joins TRBV27 to TRBJ2-1; 11 bases are a match to TRBD1. V dropped 2 bases and J dropped 7; count of bases not matched to a gene: 7. The CDR3 has 16 amino acids. From germline, CDR1 is MNHEY and CDR2 SMNVEV (reference sequence). The CDR3 coding sequence is TGTGCCAGCAGTTTAGCCCCGGGACAGGGGGAAAATGAGCAGTTCTTC. Protein sequence: CASSLAPGQGENEQFF.

Turning to this clone: The junction departs from the called germline gene at one end, perhaps through a read error. This chain uses TRBV6-5 with TRBJ1-4; 7 bases fit TRBD1. The germline V gene encodes CDR1 MNHEY and CDR2 SVGAGI. The CDR3 has 16 amino acids. CDR3 DNA: TGTGCCAGTAGTTGGGACAGCTGGGCTACTAATGAAAAACTGTTTTTT. Protein: CASSWDSWATNEKLFF.

This clone was observed a few times. The chain couples TRBV9 to TRBJ2-7, with 8 nucleotides matching TRBD2. The CDR3 is 14 residues long. V gave up 4 bases and J gave up 6 bases; unmatched junction bases: 9. Per the germline V gene, CDR1 is SGDLS and CDR2 is YYNGEE. The CDR3 sequence: CASSPDSGILEQYF. CDR3 bases: TGTGCCAGCAGCCCCGATAGCGGGATCCTCGAGCAGTACTTC.

The rearrangement joins TRBV6-8 to TRBJ2-7; D gene unclear. The germline CDR1 and CDR2 sequences are MNHGY and SAAAGT. V lost 6 bases to trimming and J lost 0 bases, with 15 bases between them. This CDR3 comprises 15 residues. The CDR3 here is CASRPNYGSSYEQYF. Written as DNA, the CDR3 is TGTGCCAGCAGACCAAATTACGGAAGCTCCTACGAGCAGTACTTC.

The rearrangement uses TRBV11-1 and TRBJ2-7, with TRBD2 identical over 12 bases. V lost 6 bases to trimming and J lost 3 bases; unmatched junction nucleotides: 9. Germline V gene lookup returns CDR1 SGHAT and CDR2 FQDESV (reference sequence). The CDR3 sequence is 16 residues long. The CDR3 coding sequence is TGTGCCAGCAGTTCCGGACTAGCGGGAACTAACTACGAGCAGTACTTC. It encodes CASSSGLAGTNYEQYF.

The chain combines TRBV15 with TRBJ2-7, with a tentative D call TRBD1 (6 bases). The CDR3 length is 15 residues. The V end lost 1 base, the J end lost 6 bases, and 16 bases lay between the germline ends. Germline V CDR1 and CDR2: LNHNV, YYDKDF (reference sequence). CDR3 nucleotide sequence: TGTGCCACCAGCAGAGCCCCCAATACAGGGTCCGAGCAGTACTTC. It codes for CATSRAPNTGSEQYF.

This clone was found once. The rearrangement links TRBV19 to TRBJ2-7; perhaps TRBD2 as D (6 bases). The germline gives CDR1 LNHDA, CDR2 SQIVND (reference sequence). The CDR3 is 12 amino acids. Trimming removed 6 bases from V and 1 base from J, with 7 bases in between. CDR3 sequence: CASRGRSYEQYF. The CDR3 DNA sequence: TGTGCCAGTAGGGGGAGGTCCTACGAGCAGTACTTC.

This chain links TRBV28 with TRBJ1-5; TRBD1 might be the D (6 bases). V was pared by 6 bases and J by 5 bases, with 8 bases between. CDR1 MDHEN and CDR2 SYDVKM come from the germline V gene. CDR3 size: 12 residues. CDR3 loop: CASRGGYQPQHF. In nucleotides, the CDR3 is TGTGCCAGCAGAGGGGGATATCAGCCCCAGCATTTT.

The chain has TRBV7-3 and TRBJ2-2, with 8 nucleotides matching TRBD1. J was trimmed by 4 bases and V by 5 bases; bases with no gene match: 6. The CDR3 sequence is 15 residues long. CDR1 is SGHTA and CDR2 is FQGTGA in the germline V gene. This CDR3 reads CASSVTGAGTGELFF. The DNA for the CDR3 is TGTGCCAGCAGCGTGACAGGGGCCGGCACCGGGGAGCTGTTTTTT.

The rearrangement links TRBV9 to TRBJ1-3; D ambiguous. V was trimmed by 3 bases and J by 0 bases, leaving 10 bases between them. The CDR3 is 15 amino acids. CDR1 SGDLS and CDR2 YYNGEE come from the germline V gene. The CDR3 loop reads CASSADGLSGNTIYF. CDR3 sequence (DNA): TGTGCCAGCAGCGCGGACGGGCTCTCTGGAAACACCATATATTTT. The full variable domain, rest sourced from reference TRBV9 and TRBJ1-3, is DSGVTQTPKHLITATGQRVTLRCSPRSGDLSVYWYQQSLDQGLQFLIQYYNGEERAKGNILERFSAQQFPDLHSELNLSSLELGDSALYFCASSADGLSGNTIYFGEGSWLTVV.

CDR3 nucleotides: TGTGCCAGCAGCTTCCTTAACCATGGACCCAGCACCGGGGAGCTGTTTTTT. This encodes CASSFLNHGPSTGELFF. This sequence joins TRBV7-9 and TRBJ2-2; D remains unclear. Looked up from germline, CDR1 is SEHNR and CDR2 is FQNEAQ (reference sequence). The germline V and J ends were trimmed by 3 bases and 4 bases, with 18 bases remaining between them. CDR3 length: 17 amino acids.

The V gene is TRBV28, the J gene TRBJ2-7; unclear D gene. V was clipped by 2 bases and J by 5 bases, with 13 bases between them. The CDR3 is 14 amino acids. Germline V gene data show CDR1 as MDHEN and CDR2 as SYDVKM. CDR3 region: CASSLAPRSDEQYF. The CDR3 DNA reads as TGTGCCAGCAGTTTAGCCCCCAGGAGCGACGAGCAGTACTTC.

The genes are TRBV7-2 and TRBJ1-1; maybe TRBD1 (5 bases). The germline V gene encodes CDR1 SGHTA and CDR2 FQGNSA. The CDR3 runs to 13 residues. V lost 1 base and J 4 bases, leaving 7 bases between the germline ends. CDR3 sequence: CASSLVTGTEAFF. As DNA, the CDR3 is TGTGCCAGCAGCTTAGTCACAGGCACTGAAGCTTTCTTT.

Only a few counts were recorded for this clone. CDR3 residues: CASSLGQGKTGNTIYF. CDR3 coding DNA: TGCGCCAGCAGCCTGGGGCAGGGGAAGACGGGAAACACCATATATTTT. The chain combines TRBV5-1 with TRBJ1-3; TRBD1 might be the D (6 bases). Germline V gene sequence: CDR1 SGHRS, CDR2 YFSETQ. This CDR3 has 16 amino acids. V lost 4 bases to trimming and J lost 4 bases, with 18 bases between them.

V gene TRBV7-2 combines with J gene TRBJ2-5; a weak D match, TRBD1 (5 bases). Germline CDR1 reads SGHTA; CDR2 reads FQGNSA. This CDR3 has 11 residues. Trimming shortened V by 10 bases and J by 0 bases, and 6 bases separated the two germline ends. DNA of the CDR3: TGTGCCAAAGGGGACCAAGAGACCCAGTACTTC. Translating gives CAKGDQETQYF.